This T cell receptor beta chain was profiled in a study of high-grade serous ovarian cancer treatment subgroups. Findings and caveats of the study: Clonal relatedness tracked neoantigen level, and by trend copy number and mutation load. CDR1 and CDR2 were left unanalyzed; analyses focused on CDR3.

Assay: immunoSEQ multiplex PCR; the TCRdb copy retains only in-frame clones and omits some. The sample includes nearly 4,500 clones, roughly four fifths of them seen just once. A remark on this clone: Its antigen remains unidentified.

The CDR3 sequence is 12 residues long. From germline, CDR1 is SQVTM and CDR2 ANQGSEA. The V end lost 6 bases, the J end lost 9 bases, and 15 bases lay between the germline ends. The tumor samples were collected prior to definitive surgery or chemotherapy. The rearrangement joins TRBV29-1 to TRBJ2-1; a possible D gene is TRBD1 (6 bases). This receptor was identified in a human donor with high-grade serous ovarian cancer. The sequenced sample was tumor tissue. The CDR3 nucleotides are TGCAGCGTCGGCAGGGGAGTCAGTGAGCAGTTCTTC. It encodes CSVGRGVSEQFF.